The clone carrying this T cell receptor beta chain has at least ten counts. V dropped 4 bases and J dropped 9 bases, with 22 bases sitting between them. The germline gives CDR1 SGHRS, CDR2 YFSETQ. CDR3 size: 16 residues. This entry comes from a study of T-cell reconstitution after alpha-beta-depleted transplantation in children. This sample's TCRbeta library carried unique molecular identifier barcodes. TCRdb used MiXCR to reprocess the PCR reads, holding one entry per CDR3 protein. This table has 170,000 or so distinct CDR3 sequences, more than 6.5% appearing once. The TCR sequence derives from a human donor who donated a stem cell graft to a child with Wiskott-Aldrich syndrome. V and J are TRBV5-1 and TRBJ2-2; possibly TRBD1 or TRBD2 for D (7 bases each). Sequencing used PBMCs from the stem cell graft donor, obtained from the stem cell graft. The CDR3 protein is CASSQGGTEEWRELFF. The CDR3 DNA is TGCGCCAGCAGCCAGGGGGGGACAGAAGAATGGAGGGAGCTGTTTTTT.